The 24 T cell receptor beta chains reported below all come from one sample, sequenced in a study of cytomegalovirus exposure and HLA in healthy donors. The protocol was immunoSEQ multiplex PCR, while the TCRdb copy is restricted to in-frame clones and leaves out a portion. Found here are about 270,000 clones, about 86% of them singletons; the top ten hold over 0.95%. Sequenced sample: PBMCs. All receptors come from a woman under 30 in good health and CMV-seronegative.

The CDR3: CAWSGHPLGGGYNEQFF. DNA for the CDR3: TGTGCCTGGAGCGGGCACCCGTTAGGCGGAGGTTACAATGAGCAGTTCTTC. The chain is built from TRBV30 and TRBJ2-1; D is perhaps TRBD2 (5 bases). V was trimmed by 3 bases and J by 4 bases, leaving 22 bases between them. Per germline, CDR1 GTSNPN and CDR2 SVGIG (reference sequence). There are 17 residues in the CDR3.

The rearrangement links TRBV27 to TRBJ1-5; perhaps TRBD1 as D (5 bases). Trimming left V 6 bases short and J 3 bases short, with 9 bases between. CDR1 and CDR2 from the germline V gene are MNHEY and SMNVEV (reference sequence). The CDR3 covers 13 residues. The DNA for the CDR3 is TGTGCCAGCAGCCAGGGTGTCAATCAGCCCCAGCATTTT. This encodes CASSQGVNQPQHF.

This clone has more than one count but fewer than ten. This sequence joins TRBV4-1 and TRBJ2-7, with 9 positions matching TRBD1. V lost 4 bases to trimming and J lost 2 bases; unmatched junction nucleotides: 12. This CDR3 spans 17 amino acids. CDR1 is MGHRA and CDR2 is YSYEKL in the germline V gene. CDR3 DNA: TGCGCCAGCAGCCGAGAGGATATTGGACAGGGGCCCTACGAGCAGTACTTC. This codes for CASSREDIGQGPYEQYF.

The gene calls are TRBV29-1 and TRBJ2-4; D possibly corresponds to TRBD2 (6 bases). Trimming removed 0 bases from V and 2 bases from J, with 17 bases in between. This CDR3 is built from 17 residues. CDR1 SQVTM and CDR2 ANQGSEA come from the germline V gene. The CDR3 sequence: CSVEDLGRGLTKNIQYF. The DNA for the CDR3 is TGCAGCGTTGAAGATTTGGGGCGGGGCCTAACCAAAAACATTCAGTACTTC.

The chain combines TRBV7-6 with TRBJ1-2, with D possibly being TRBD1 (6 bases). Germline V lookup: CDR1 SGHVS, CDR2 FNYEAQ. The length of the CDR3 is 15 residues. The V gene lost 5 bases and the J gene lost 0 bases, with 13 bases spanning the gap. CDR3 bases: TGTGCCAGCAGCCCTAGGACAGCAGCTAACTATGGCTACACCTTC. It specifies CASSPRTAANYGYTF.

There are a few counts of this clone. The CDR3 DNA sequence: TGCGCCAGCAGCTTGGGACAGCAGGAAGGGACTGAAGCTTTCTTT. Translation: CASSLGQQEGTEAFF. The rearrangement joins TRBV5-1 to TRBJ1-1; possibly TRBD1 for D (5 bases). Between the trimmed V and J ends, which lost 0 bases and 5 bases, there was a span of 14 bases. This CDR3 is built from 15 residues. The germline V gene has CDR1 SGHRS and CDR2 YFSETQ.

This clone was seen a single time. The J gene is TRBJ2-3, the V gene TRBV10-3, with a possible D match to TRBD2 (6 bases). From germline, CDR1 is ENHRY and CDR2 SYGVKD. The CDR3 is made up of 13 amino acids. V shed 6 bases and J shed 5 bases, with 12 bases lying between them. CDR3 loop: CAISRRAGDTQYF. The DNA for the CDR3 is TGTGCCATCAGCCGGAGGGCCGGAGATACGCAGTATTTT.

This clone was observed a few times. The genes are TRBV10-3 and TRBJ2-7; 13 bases fit TRBD2. The germline V gene encodes CDR1 ENHRY and CDR2 SYGVKD. This CDR3 has 14 residues. Trimming took 3 bases from V and 6 from J; bases not matched to a gene: 2. The CDR3 loop is CAISELAGGLEQYF. CDR3 DNA: TGTGCCATCAGTGAACTAGCGGGAGGGCTCGAGCAGTACTTC.

This rearrangement joins TRBV7-9 to TRBJ2-7; TRBD1 is a possible D gene (6 bases). V was clipped by 6 bases and J by 3 bases, with 12 bases between them. The germline gives CDR1 SEHNR, CDR2 FQNEAQ (reference sequence). The CDR3 runs to 13 residues. CDR3 protein: CASSPLGGYEQYF. CDR3 nucleotides: TGTGCCAGCAGTCCCCTAGGGGGCTACGAGCAGTACTTC.

This clone was seen a few times. The chain uses TRBV6-5 and TRBJ1-6, with D maybe TRBD1 (6 bases). V lost 8 bases and J lost 10, with 12 bases in between. The CDR3 sequence is 12 residues long. From germline, CDR1 is MNHEY and CDR2 SVGAGI. The CDR3 loop is CASQQGNSPLHF. CDR3 in DNA: TGTGCCAGCCAACAGGGCAACTCACCCCTCCACTTT.

The J gene is TRBJ2-7, the V gene TRBV4-3; maybe TRBD2 (6 bases). Per the germline V gene, CDR1 is LGHNA and CDR2 is YSLEER. Trimming took off 0 bases at V and 0 bases at J, with 12 bases between the two ends. The length of the CDR3 is 16 residues. The CDR3 DNA reads TGCGCCAGCAGCCAAGACCCCGGGAGCTTCTCCTACGAGCAGTACTTC. Translating gives CASSQDPGSFSYEQYF.

The chain joins TRBV5-1 to TRBJ2-3, with D perhaps matching TRBD2 (6 bases). CDR1 is SGHRS and CDR2 is YFSETQ in the germline V gene. V dropped 1 base and J dropped 0 bases, with 9 bases sitting between them. The length of the CDR3 is 15 residues. CDR3 in DNA: TGCGCCAGCAGCTTGACTAGCTCGAGCACAGATACGCAGTATTTT. This translates into CASSLTSSSTDTQYF. Drawing the rest from reference TRBV5-1 and TRBJ2-3, the complete variable domain is KAGVTQTPRYLIKTRGQQVTLSCSPISGHRSVSWYQQTPGQGLQFLFEYFSETQRNKGNFPGRFSGRQFSNSRSEMNVSTLELGDSALYLCASSLTSSSTDTQYFGPGTRLTVL.

This clone appeared a single time. The gene calls are TRBV9 and TRBJ2-2; D is unclear. V lost 0 bases and J lost 4, with 13 bases in between. This CDR3 contains 16 residues. In germline, CDR1 is SGDLS, CDR2 YYNGEE. The chain's CDR3 is CASSVAAYLPTGELFF. The DNA for the CDR3 is TGTGCCAGCAGCGTAGCTGCCTACCTTCCCACCGGGGAGCTGTTTTTT. Filled out from reference TRBV9 and TRBJ2-2, the complete variable domain reads DSGVTQTPKHLITATGQRVTLRCSPRSGDLSVYWYQQSLDQGLQFLIQYYNGEERAKGNILERFSAQQFPDLHSELNLSSLELGDSALYFCASSVAAYLPTGELFFGEGSRLTVL.

J is TRBJ1-4 and V is TRBV11-2, with a tentative D call TRBD1 (5 bases). The germline gives CDR1 SGHAT, CDR2 FQNNGV. V lost 5 bases to trimming and J lost 3 bases, with 25 bases between them. The CDR3 spans 19 residues. The CDR3 here is CASSQGRGVDGRANEKLFF. The CDR3 coding sequence is TGTGCCAGCAGCCAAGGTCGGGGGGTGGACGGAAGGGCTAATGAAAAACTGTTTTTT.

The chain joins TRBV6-5 to TRBJ2-7; 10 bases match TRBD2. The trim removed 2 bases at V and 3 bases at J, leaving 4 bases unmatched. Germline assignment: CDR1 MNHEY and CDR2 SVGAGI. The CDR3 sequence is 15 residues long. The CDR3: CASSYRASGGYEQYF. The CDR3 nucleotides read TGTGCCAGCAGTTACCGTGCTAGCGGGGGCTACGAGCAGTACTTC.

This clone was seen just once. The chain carries TRBV6-5 and TRBJ2-7; 8 bases line up with TRBD1. CDR3 size: 15 residues. V was clipped by 6 bases and J by 3 bases; unmatched bases: 10. Per the germline V gene, CDR1 is MNHEY and CDR2 is SVGAGI. The CDR3 DNA is TGTGCCAGCAGCTGGCAGGGGGCTGGAGACTACGAGCAGTACTTC. Its protein product is CASSWQGAGDYEQYF.

The gene calls are TRBV27 and TRBJ2-7; perhaps TRBD1 as D (6 bases). CDR1 and CDR2 (germline): MNHEY, SMNVEV (reference sequence). Trimming stripped 4 bases from V and 0 bases from J, with 7 bases between. The CDR3 contains 13 residues. CDR3 amino acids: CASSSQGSYEQYF. The CDR3 coding sequence is TGTGCCAGCAGTTCACAGGGCTCCTACGAGCAGTACTTC.

The chain links TRBV2 to TRBJ2-5; D possibly corresponds to TRBD2 (6 bases). Trimming left V 7 bases short and J 4 bases short, with 19 bases between. Per germline, CDR1 SNHLY and CDR2 FYNNEI. CDR3 length: 15 residues. The DNA of the CDR3 is TGTGCCAGCATTGTTGCCGGGACTGGGGTAGAGACCCAGTACTTC. Translation gives CASIVAGTGVETQYF.

The chain links TRBV9 to TRBJ1-2; 7 bases line up with TRBD1. In germline, CDR1 is SGDLS, CDR2 YYNGEE. V lost 2 bases and J lost 3; bases outside the gene matches: 1. The CDR3 extends over 13 amino acids. The CDR3 sequence is CASSVTGDYGYTF. The CDR3 bases are TGTGCCAGCAGCGTTACAGGGGACTATGGCTACACCTTC.

This clone came up a few times. The chain employs TRBV5-4 and TRBJ1-4, with 7 positions matching TRBD1. The CDR3 length is 15 residues. The J segment lost 6 bases and the V segment lost 4 bases, leaving 9 bases of the junction unmatched. CDR1 and CDR2 from the germline V gene are SGHNT and YYREEE (reference sequence). The CDR3 reads CASSPRQGKDEKLFF. DNA of the CDR3: TGTGCCAGCAGCCCCCGACAGGGTAAAGATGAAAAACTGTTTTTT. The full variable domain, its missing parts supplied by reference TRBV5-4 and TRBJ1-4, is ETGVTQSPTHLIKTRGQQVTLRCSSQSGHNTVSWYQQALGQGPQFIFQYYREEENGRGNFPPRFSGLQFPNYSSELNVNALELDDSALYLCASSPRQGKDEKLFFGSGTQLSVL.

The V and J genes are TRBV5-1 and TRBJ1-2, with a weak D call TRBD1 (5 bases). V was cut by 4 bases and J by 6 bases, with 16 bases left in between. The germline V gene encodes CDR1 SGHRS and CDR2 YFSETQ. This CDR3 has 14 amino acids. CDR3: CASSGETAAHGYTF. The CDR3 coding sequence is TGCGCCAGCAGCGGAGAGACAGCCGCGCATGGCTACACCTTC. The full variable domain, in which reference TRBV5-1 and TRBJ1-2 provide the parts outside the CDR3, is KAGVTQTPRYLIKTRGQQVTLSCSPISGHRSVSWYQQTPGQGLQFLFEYFSETQRNKGNFPGRFSGRQFSNSRSEMNVSTLELGDSALYLCASSGETAAHGYTFGSGTRLTVV.

This chain connects TRBV9 to TRBJ2-5; a weak D match, TRBD2 (6 bases). The CDR3 extends over 16 amino acids. Germline CDR1 reads SGDLS; CDR2 reads YYNGEE. V dropped 3 bases and J dropped 5 bases, with 20 bases sitting between them. The CDR3 protein is CASSDGLWGGGETQYF. CDR3 sequence (DNA): TGTGCCAGCAGCGACGGGTTATGGGGAGGTGGGGAGACCCAGTACTTC. The complete variable domain, with remaining parts taken from reference TRBV9 and TRBJ2-5, reads DSGVTQTPKHLITATGQRVTLRCSPRSGDLSVYWYQQSLDQGLQFLIQYYNGEERAKGNILERFSAQQFPDLHSELNLSSLELGDSALYFCASSDGLWGGGETQYFGPGTRLLVL.

The chain joins TRBV6-5 to TRBJ2-7; no firm D call. Germline CDR1 reads MNHEY; CDR2 reads SVGAGI. V lost 3 bases, J lost 2 bases, and 11 bases lay in between. The CDR3 covers 14 residues. CDR3 sequence (DNA): TGTGCCAGCAGTTATCACAGAATTACCTACGAGCAGTACTTC. Protein product: CASSYHRITYEQYF.

The chain uses TRBV27 and TRBJ2-2; no reliable D call. The CDR3 length is 14 residues. Germline V gene sequence: CDR1 MNHEY, CDR2 SMNVEV (reference sequence). V gave up 5 bases and J gave up 6 bases, with 13 bases separating them. CDR3 residues: CASSPGPAPGELFF. DNA of the CDR3: TGTGCCAGCAGTCCGGGTCCAGCCCCCGGGGAGCTGTTTTTT.